The next 11 T cell receptor beta chains were all read from a single sample in a study of T cell responses to AZD1222 COVID-19 vaccine. Some clones are missing from TCRdb's copy, which holds only in-frame ones; the method was immunoSEQ multiplex PCR. The sample lists 150,000 to 200,000 clones, around 88% occurring once. The source was peripheral blood, collected 28 days after the second AZD1222 dose. The receptors derive from an adult who received the AZD1222 COVID-19 vaccine.

Turning to this clone: This specimen includes other DNA sequences encoding the same CDR3. This chain links TRBV30 with TRBJ2-1; 7 bases are shared with TRBD1. Germline V CDR1 and CDR2: GTSNPN, SVGIG (reference sequence). With V trimmed by 5 bases and J by 3 bases, 7 bases remained unmatched. This CDR3 has 14 residues. CDR3 residues: CAWSRTGVYNEQFF. In DNA, the CDR3 is TGTGCCTGGTCTAGAACAGGGGTCTACAATGAGCAGTTCTTC.

This chain links TRBV29-1 with TRBJ2-3; D may be TRBD2 (5 bases). The CDR3 spans 14 residues. Between the trimmed V and J ends, which lost 3 bases and 6 bases, there was a span of 16 bases. Per germline, CDR1 SQVTM and CDR2 ANQGSEA. The DNA of the CDR3 is TGCAGCGTTGAGATGAGCGGACGGCGGGATACGCAGTATTTT. This translates into CSVEMSGRRDTQYF.

The chain carries TRBV9 and TRBJ2-3; either TRBD1 or TRBD2 may fit D (6 bases each). This CDR3 spans 15 amino acids. The germline CDR1 and CDR2 sequences are SGDLS and YYNGEE. Trimming left V 4 bases short and J 6 bases short, with 18 bases between. CDR3 nucleotides: TGTGCCAGCAGCTTCAACGAGGGGGGAACGGATACGCAGTATTTT. Translation gives CASSFNEGGTDTQYF.

The chain is built from TRBV23-1 and TRBJ1-1, with 7 bases that match TRBD1. TRBV23-1 is known as an ORF, though its function is uncertain. V was pared by 3 bases and J by 5 bases, with 12 bases of the junction left unmatched. The CDR3 runs to 16 residues. As DNA, the CDR3 is TGCGCCAGCAGTCAGCGGAGACAGGGAGTAAGTACTGAAGCTTTCTTT. As protein: CASSQRRQGVSTEAFF.

J is TRBJ1-2 and V is TRBV2; D is possibly TRBD1 (6 bases). Germline lookup yields CDR1 SNHLY and CDR2 FYNNEI. This CDR3 comprises 12 residues. Trimming took 4 bases from V and 6 from J, leaving 9 bases between them. CDR3 in amino acids: CASSGTEHGYTF. The CDR3 DNA sequence: TGTGCCAGCAGTGGGACAGAGCATGGCTACACCTTC.

V usage is TRBV6-5 and J usage is TRBJ1-4, with 8 bases that match TRBD1. Looked up from germline, CDR1 is MNHEY and CDR2 is SVGAGI. V shed 7 bases, J shed 3 bases, and the junction held 4 bases outside the gene matches. The CDR3 covers 14 residues. In DNA, the CDR3 is TGTGCCAGCACTTGGACAGGGCCTAATGAAAAACTGTTTTTT. This sequence encodes CASTWTGPNEKLFF.

The chain is built from TRBV12-3 or TRBV12-4 and TRBJ1-2, with a possible D match to TRBD1 (6 bases). Trimming removed 6 bases from V and 7 bases from J, with 15 bases in between. The CDR3 is 13 residues long. This chain's CDR3 is CASRENRVRGYTF. The CDR3 bases are TGTGCCAGCAGGGAAAACAGGGTACGTGGCTACACCTTC.

This clone appeared once. J is TRBJ2-3 and V is TRBV5-1, with 9 bases lining up with TRBD1. J gave up 6 bases and V 4 bases, and 12 bases lay outside the gene matches. The CDR3 has 16 amino acids. The germline V gene encodes CDR1 SGHRS and CDR2 YFSETQ. The CDR3 sequence is CASSDPGTGLVDTQYF. DNA for the CDR3: TGCGCCAGCAGCGACCCCGGGACAGGGCTAGTGGATACGCAGTATTTT. The full variable domain, its missing parts supplied by reference TRBV5-1 and TRBJ2-3, is KAGVTQTPRYLIKTRGQQVTLSCSPISGHRSVSWYQQTPGQGLQFLFEYFSETQRNKGNFPGRFSGRQFSNSRSEMNVSTLELGDSALYLCASSDPGTGLVDTQYFGPGTRLTVL.

This clone has only one observation. The chain is built from TRBV5-6 and TRBJ2-2, with D possibly being TRBD1 (5 bases). Germline values: CDR1 SGHDT, CDR2 YYEEEE. V was shortened by 4 bases and J by 6 bases, with 13 bases between the two germline ends. This CDR3 spans 14 amino acids. The CDR3 DNA reads TGTGCCAGCAGCCCCTCAGGGTTCCCCGGGGAGCTGTTTTTT. It translates to CASSPSGFPGELFF. Complete variable domain (other parts from reference TRBV5-6 and TRBJ2-2): DAGVTQSPTHLIKTRGQQVTLRCSPKSGHDTVSWYQQALGQGPQFIFQYYEEEERQRGNFPDRFSGHQFPNYSSELNVNALLLGDSALYLCASSPSGFPGELFFGEGSRLTVL.

The chain carries TRBV12-3 or TRBV12-4 and TRBJ2-5, with D tentatively TRBD2 (6 bases). The CDR3 contains 13 residues. Trimming removed 7 bases from V and 4 bases from J, with 13 bases in between. CDR3 nucleotide sequence: TGTGCCAGCACCCACTCCGGGGGAGAGACCCAGTACTTC. Translating gives CASTHSGGETQYF.

This sequence joins TRBV5-4 and TRBJ1-4; 10 bases are a match to TRBD1. This CDR3 is built from 20 residues. In germline, CDR1 is SGHNT, CDR2 YYREEE (reference sequence). V was clipped by 4 bases and J by 1 base; unmatched bases: 16. CDR3 sequence (DNA): TGTGCCAGCAGCGGGGGCAGCGGGACAGGGGAATCGGAAACTAATGAAAAACTGTTTTTT. Translating gives CASSGGSGTGESETNEKLFF.